This T cell receptor (beta chain) comes out of a study of control samples from healthy donors and cancer patients. CDR1 is MNHEY, CDR2 SVGEGT, per germline. The trim removed 4 bases at V and 4 bases at J, leaving 5 bases unmatched. The CDR3 extends over 16 amino acids. Profiled with immunoSEQ multiplex PCR; TCRdb holds only in-frame clones, not every one. The table records 150,000 to 200,000 clones, 90% of them present only once. The clonotype originates from a woman aged 45-65 years in good health. This chain joins TRBV6-2 or TRBV6-3 and TRBJ2-3; 13 bases are shared with TRBD2. The material sequenced was blood. CDR3 in amino acids: CASSFTSGGGPDTQYF. CDR3 DNA: TGTGCCAGCAGTTTCACTAGCGGGGGGGGCCCAGATACGCAGTATTTT.